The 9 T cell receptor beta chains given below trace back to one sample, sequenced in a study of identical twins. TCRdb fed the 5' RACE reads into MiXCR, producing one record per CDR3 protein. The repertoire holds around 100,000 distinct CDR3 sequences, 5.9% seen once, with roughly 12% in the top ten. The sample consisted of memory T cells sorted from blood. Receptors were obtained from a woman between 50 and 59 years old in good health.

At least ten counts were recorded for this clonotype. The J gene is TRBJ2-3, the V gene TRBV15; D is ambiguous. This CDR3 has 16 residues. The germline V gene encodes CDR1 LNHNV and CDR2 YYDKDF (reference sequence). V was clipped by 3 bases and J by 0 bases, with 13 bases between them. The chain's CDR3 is CATSSPAAPSTDTQYF. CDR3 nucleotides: TGTGCCACCAGCAGCCCTGCAGCCCCTAGCACAGATACGCAGTATTTT.

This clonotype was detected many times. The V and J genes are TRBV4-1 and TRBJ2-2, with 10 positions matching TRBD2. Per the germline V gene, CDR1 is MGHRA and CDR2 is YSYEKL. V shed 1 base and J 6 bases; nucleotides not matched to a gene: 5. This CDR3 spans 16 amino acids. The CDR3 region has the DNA TGCGCCAGCAGCCAAGGGACTAGCGGTGTAGCCGGGGAGCTGTTTTTT. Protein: CASSQGTSGVAGELFF.

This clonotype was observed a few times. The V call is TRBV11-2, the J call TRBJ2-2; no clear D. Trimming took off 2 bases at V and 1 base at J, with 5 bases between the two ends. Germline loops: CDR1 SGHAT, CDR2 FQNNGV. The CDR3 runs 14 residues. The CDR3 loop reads CASSLHLNTGELFF. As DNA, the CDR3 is TGTGCCAGCAGCTTACACCTGAACACCGGGGAGCTGTTTTTT. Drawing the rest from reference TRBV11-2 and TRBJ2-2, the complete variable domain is EAGVAQSPRYKIIEKRQSVAFWCNPISGHATLYWYQQILGQGPKLLIQFQNNGVVDDSQLPKDRFSAERLKGVDSTLKIQPAKLEDSAVYLCASSLHLNTGELFFGEGSRLTVL.

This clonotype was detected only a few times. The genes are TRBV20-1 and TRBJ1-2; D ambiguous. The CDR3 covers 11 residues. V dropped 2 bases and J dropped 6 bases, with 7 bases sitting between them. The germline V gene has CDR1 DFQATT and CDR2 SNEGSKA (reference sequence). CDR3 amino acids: CSARRGDGYTF. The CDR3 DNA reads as TGCAGTGCTAGACGGGGAGATGGCTACACCTTC.

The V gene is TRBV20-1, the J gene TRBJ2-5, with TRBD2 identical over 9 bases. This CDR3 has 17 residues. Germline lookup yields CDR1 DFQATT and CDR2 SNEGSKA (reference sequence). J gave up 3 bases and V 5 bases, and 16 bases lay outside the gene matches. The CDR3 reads CSARNREQREAKETQYF. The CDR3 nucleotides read TGCAGTGCTCGAAACAGGGAACAGCGGGAGGCTAAAGAGACCCAGTACTTC.

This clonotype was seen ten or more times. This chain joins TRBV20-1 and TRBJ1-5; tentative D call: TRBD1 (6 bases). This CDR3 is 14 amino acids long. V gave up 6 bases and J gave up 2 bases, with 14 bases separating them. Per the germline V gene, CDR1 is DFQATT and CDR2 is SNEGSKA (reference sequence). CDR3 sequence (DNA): TGCAGTGCGCCTACAGGGTTGGGCAATCAGCCCCAGCATTTT. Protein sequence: CSAPTGLGNQPQHF.

The CDR3 DNA reads as TGTGCCAGCAGTTACAGATCCGTGTCGAACACTGAAGCTTTCTTT. Protein sequence: CASSYRSVSNTEAFF. The V gene is TRBV6-5, the J gene TRBJ1-1, with no clear D. Trimming stripped 2 bases from V and 1 base from J, with 11 bases between. The CDR3 length is 15 residues. Per the germline V gene, CDR1 is MNHEY and CDR2 is SVGAGI.

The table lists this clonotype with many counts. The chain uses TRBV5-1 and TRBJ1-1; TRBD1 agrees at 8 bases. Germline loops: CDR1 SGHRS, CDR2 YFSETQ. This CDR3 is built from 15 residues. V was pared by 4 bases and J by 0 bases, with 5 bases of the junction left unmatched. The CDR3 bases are TGCGCCAGCAGCCATGACAGGGGTATGAACACTGAAGCTTTCTTT. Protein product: CASSHDRGMNTEAFF.

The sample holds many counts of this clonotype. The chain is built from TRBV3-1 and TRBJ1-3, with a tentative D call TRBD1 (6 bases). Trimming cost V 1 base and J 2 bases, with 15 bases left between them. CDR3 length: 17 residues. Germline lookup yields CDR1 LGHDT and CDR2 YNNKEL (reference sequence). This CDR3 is CASSQAGGQRAGNTIYF. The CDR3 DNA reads TGTGCCAGCAGCCAAGCCGGGGGCCAACGGGCTGGAAACACCATATATTTT. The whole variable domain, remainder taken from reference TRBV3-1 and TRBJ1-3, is DTAVSQTPKYLVTQMGNDKSIKCEQNLGHDTMYWYKQDSKKFLKIMFSYNNKELIINETVPNRFSPKSPDKAHLNLHINSLELGDSAVYFCASSQAGGQRAGNTIYFGEGSWLTVV.